The sequence of this T cell receptor beta chain was determined in a study of T cell changes during pregnancy in multiple sclerosis. Germline V gene sequence: CDR1 GTSNPN, CDR2 SVGIG (reference sequence). The CDR3 contains 15 residues. Between the trimmed V and J ends, which lost 4 bases and 0 bases, there was a span of 15 bases. The table came from immunoSEQ multiplex PCR; TCRdb's copy has only in-frame clones and leaves some out. The profile shows roughly 70,000 clones, more than 85% of them singletons. The source was peripheral blood, collected in the first trimester of pregnancy. The source is a female donor with multiple sclerosis, enrolled in a pregnancy study. This chain joins TRBV30 and TRBJ1-2, with D hard to call. CDR3 nucleotides: TGTGCCTGGAAGAGGAAGGGCGGGACTAACTATGGCTACACCTTC. Its translation: CAWKRKGGTNYGYTF.